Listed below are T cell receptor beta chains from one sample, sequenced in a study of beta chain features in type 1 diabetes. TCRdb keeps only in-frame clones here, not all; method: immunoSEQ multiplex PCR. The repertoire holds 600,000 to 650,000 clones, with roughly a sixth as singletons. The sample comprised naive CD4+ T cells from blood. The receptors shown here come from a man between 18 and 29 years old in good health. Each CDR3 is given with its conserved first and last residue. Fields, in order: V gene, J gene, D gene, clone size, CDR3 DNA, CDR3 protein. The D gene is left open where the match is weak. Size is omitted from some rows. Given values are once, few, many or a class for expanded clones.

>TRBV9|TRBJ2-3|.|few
TGTGCCAGCAGCTCTACAGGGCCCTACACAGATACGCAGTATTTT
CASSSTGPYTDTQYF
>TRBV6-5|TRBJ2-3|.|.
TGTGCCAGCAGTTACTCGTCAGGCCCTAGCACAGATACGCAGTATTTT
CASSYSSGPSTDTQYF
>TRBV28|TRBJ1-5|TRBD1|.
TGTGCCAGCAGATCCAGACAGGGACTCAATCAGCCCCAGCATTTT
CASRSRQGLNQPQHF
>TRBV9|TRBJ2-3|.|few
TGTGCCAGCAGCGTACGTGGAGGCACAGATACGCAGTATTTT
CASSVRGGTDTQYF
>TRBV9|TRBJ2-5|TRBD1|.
TGTGCCAGCAGCACCCGACAGGGTGGGGAGACCCAGTACTTC
CASSTRQGGETQYF
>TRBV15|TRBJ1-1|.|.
TGTGCCACCAGCAGAGATCGGGTCACTGAAGCTTTCTTT
CATSRDRVTEAFF
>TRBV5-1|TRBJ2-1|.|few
TGCGCCAGCAGCACCCCGCGGACGTTGCACAATGAGCAGTTCTTC
CASSTPRTLHNEQFF
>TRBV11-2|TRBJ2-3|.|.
TGTGCCAGCAGCTTAATACTAGCAGTTAGCACAGATACGCAGTATTTT
CASSLILAVSTDTQYF
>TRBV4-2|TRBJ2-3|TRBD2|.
TGTGCCAGCAGCCGGCCCAGCGGGGTGGCAGATACGCAGTATTTT
CASSRPSGVADTQYF
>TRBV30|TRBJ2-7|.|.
TGTGCCTGGAGCAGGGGTTTTTTCCTGGGGGAGCAGTACTTC
CAWSRGFFLGEQYF
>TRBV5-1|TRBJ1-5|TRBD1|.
TGCGCCAGCAGCCCAGGGGATCAGGGGGTTCAGCCCCAGCATTTT
CASSPGDQGVQPQHF
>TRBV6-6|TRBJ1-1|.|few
TGTGCCAGCAGTTACGATCGGACCACCGGGTTCTTT
CASSYDRTTGFF
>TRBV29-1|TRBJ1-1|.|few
TGCAGCGTCCAACACGGCAAATCAGAAGCTTTCTTT
CSVQHGKSEAFF
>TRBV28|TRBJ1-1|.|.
TGTGCCAGCAGTTCTGGGGCGCTTGAAGCTTTCTTT
CASSSGALEAFF
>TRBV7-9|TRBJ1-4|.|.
TGTGCCACCCCGGGGGGATCTAATGAAAAACTGTTTTTT
CATPGGSNEKLFF
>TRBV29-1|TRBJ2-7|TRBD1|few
TGCAGCGTTCTCCGGCGACAGGGTACCTACGAGCAGTACTTC
CSVLRRQGTYEQYF
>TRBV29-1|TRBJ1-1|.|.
TGCAGCGTTGATGATGTTCGGGCCTGGAACACTGAAGCTTTCTTT
CSVDDVRAWNTEAFF
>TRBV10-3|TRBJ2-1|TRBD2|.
TGTGCCATGCGGGGGCTAGCGGGAGGTCATGAGCAGTTCTTC
CAMRGLAGGHEQFF
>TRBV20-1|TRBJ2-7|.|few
TGCAGTGCTAGTACTTATAGCGAGCAGTACTTC
CSASTYSEQYF
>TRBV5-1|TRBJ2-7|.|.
TGCGCCAGCAGCTTGTACGGTAGCGGCTACGAGCAGTACTTC
CASSLYGSGYEQYF
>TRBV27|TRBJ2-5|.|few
TGTGCCAGCAGCTCATCTACCCAGTACTTC
CASSSSTQYF
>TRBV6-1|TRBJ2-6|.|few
TGTGCCAGCAGTGTTTCCTCTGGGGCCAACGTCCTGACTTTC
CASSVSSGANVLTF
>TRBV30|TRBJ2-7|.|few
TGTGCCTGGAGGATCGCCTACGAGCAGTACTTC
CAWRIAYEQYF
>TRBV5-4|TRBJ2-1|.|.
TGTGCCAGCAGCTTGGGGGGACGGATTGACAATGAGCAGTTCTTC
CASSLGGRIDNEQFF
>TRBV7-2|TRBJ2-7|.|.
TGTGCCAGCAGCTTAGCACTACAGGGACACGAGCAGTACTTC
CASSLALQGHEQYF
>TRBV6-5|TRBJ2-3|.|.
TGTGCCAGCAGTGCACCCACGGGGGTGGCAGATACGCAGTATTTT
CASSAPTGVADTQYF
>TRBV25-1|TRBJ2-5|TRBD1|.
TGTGCCAGCAATGCCCCGGGACAGCAAGAGACCCAGTACTTC
CASNAPGQQETQYF
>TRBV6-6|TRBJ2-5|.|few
TGTGCCAGCAGTTACTCGAGAGGGGAGGAGGGAGAGACCCAGTACTTC
CASSYSRGEEGETQYF
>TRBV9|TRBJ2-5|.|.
TGTGCCAGCAGCGTCGGCACGGAGGAGACCCAGTACTTC
CASSVGTEETQYF
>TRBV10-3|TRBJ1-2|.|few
TGTGCCATCACCGAATGGGGTCAAGGCTACACCTTC
CAITEWGQGYTF
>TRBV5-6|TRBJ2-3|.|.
TGTGCCAGCCACTTCAGACGTACTAGCACAGATACGCAGTATTTT
CASHFRRTSTDTQYF
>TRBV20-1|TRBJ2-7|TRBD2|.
TGCAAGATTAGCGGGAGTCACGAGCAGTACTTC
CKISGSHEQYF
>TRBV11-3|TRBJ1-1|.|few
TGTGCCAGCAGCTTAGGGCGTAGGAGCACTGAAGCTTTCTTT
CASSLGRRSTEAFF
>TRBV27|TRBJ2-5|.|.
TGTGCCAGCAGTTTAGGGGGGACTCGCCGGGGGGCAGAGACCCAGTACTTC
CASSLGGTRRGAETQYF
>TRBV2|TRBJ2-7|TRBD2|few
TGTGCCAGCAGTGGACTAGCGGGAGGAGTCTACGAGCAGTACTTC
CASSGLAGGVYEQYF
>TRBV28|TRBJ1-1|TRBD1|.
TGTGCCAGCAGTCCTCCGACAGGGGTTGTCGCTGAAGCTTTCTTT
CASSPPTGVVAEAFF
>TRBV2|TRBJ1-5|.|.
TGTGCCAGCAAAGCACTGCCTAGCAATCAGCCCCAGCATTTT
CASKALPSNQPQHF
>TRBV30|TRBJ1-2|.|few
TGTGCCTGGAGTCCGCCGAGACAGACTAACTATGGCTACACCTTC
CAWSPPRQTNYGYTF
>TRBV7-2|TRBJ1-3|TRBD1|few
TGTGCCAGCAGCCCGCGACAGGGGGCTACGAACACCATATATTTT
CASSPRQGATNTIYF
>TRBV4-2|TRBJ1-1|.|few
TGTGCCAGCAGCCAATTTTTCCAGGCTGAAGCTTTCTTT
CASSQFFQAEAFF
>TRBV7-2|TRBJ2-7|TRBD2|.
TGTGCCAGCAGCCTACTCGTTACGGGACTAGCGCCTCAGTACTTC
CASSLLVTGLAPQYF
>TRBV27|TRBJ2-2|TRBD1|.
TGTGCCAGCATGTACAGGGGTGTAGACACCGGGGAGCTGTTTTTT
CASMYRGVDTGELFF
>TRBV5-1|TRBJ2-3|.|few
TGCGCCAGCAGCAGGAAACTAGGGGCAGATACGCAGTATTTT
CASSRKLGADTQYF
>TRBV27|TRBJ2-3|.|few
TGTGCCAGCCGCAGGGTTGATACGCAGTATTTT
CASRRVDTQYF
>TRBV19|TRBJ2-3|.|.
TGTGCCAGTACCACAGGAACAGATACGCAGTATTTT
CASTTGTDTQYF
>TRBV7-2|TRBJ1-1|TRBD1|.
TGTGCCAGCAGCTTAGGACTTACCGGGACAGGGATCACTGAAGCTTTCTTT
CASSLGLTGTGITEAFF
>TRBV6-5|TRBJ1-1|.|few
TGTGCCAGCAGTTACTCTTATGGAATGGCCACTGAAGCTTTCTTT
CASSYSYGMATEAFF
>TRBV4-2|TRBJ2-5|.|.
TGTGCCAGCAGCCCAGGTCAGGGGACCCAAGAGACCCAGTACTTC
CASSPGQGTQETQYF
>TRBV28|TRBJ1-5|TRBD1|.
TGTGCCAGCAGTCCCCGGGACAGATCTAGTCAGCCCCAGCATTTT
CASSPRDRSSQPQHF
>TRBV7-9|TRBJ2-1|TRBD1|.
TGTGCCAGCAGCTTGCCAGGAGGACAGGGACAATACGAGCAGTTCTTC
CASSLPGGQGQYEQFF
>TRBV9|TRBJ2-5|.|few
TGTGCCAGCAGCGTAGGTGGGCAGTTGCAAGAGACCCAGTACTTC
CASSVGGQLQETQYF
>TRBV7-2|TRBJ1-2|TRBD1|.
TGTGCCAGCAGCCCTCCGGGACAGTATGGCTACACCTTC
CASSPPGQYGYTF
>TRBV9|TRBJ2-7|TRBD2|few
TGTGCCAGCAGCGTCTCAGCGGGAGGTTTTAACGAGCAGTACTTC
CASSVSAGGFNEQYF
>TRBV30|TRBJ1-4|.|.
TGTGCCTGGAACCCACAGGGATTGGGGGAAAAACTGTTTTTT
CAWNPQGLGEKLFF
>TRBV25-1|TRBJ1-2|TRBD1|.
TGTGCCAGCAGTGATTGGGACAGGGGCCAGGGGGGCTACACCTTC
CASSDWDRGQGGYTF
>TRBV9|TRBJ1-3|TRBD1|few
TGTGCCAGCAGCCCCTGGGACAGGGGCGGAAACACCATATATTTT
CASSPWDRGGNTIYF